The T cell receptor beta chain described here comes from a study of patients with pleural tuberculosis (dated by TCRdb to the mid-2010s). The germline V gene encodes CDR1 MNHEY and CDR2 SVGEGT. Trimming costs V 6 bases and J 7 bases, and their ends lie 22 bases apart. Its CDR3 holds 15 amino acids, cysteine through phenylalanine. Only the CDR3 DNA stays, 45 bases, in frame from base 1. In its sample, this clonotype was seen once. Its antigen remains undetermined. Base quality data are lacking; no much larger clone is found one base away. On its own, one read is weak support. The instrument given in TCRdb is Illumina Genome Analyzer IIx. TCRdb reworked the public reads: Q25 trimming with fastp, MiXCR clone assembly, productive beta chains retained. For every CDR3 protein sequence, its rows merge into one entry that carries the most common genes and DNA. In all, the sample holds about 29,000 distinct CDR3 sequences, and roughly 18% of those were seen once. The ten largest clones represent roughly 3.6% of the sample.

Sequenced sample: peripheral blood. This clonotype was sampled from a human donor with pleural tuberculosis. The sequence links TRBV6-2 or TRBV6-3 to TRBJ2-7; TRBD1 is a weak D gene call, 6 bases matching. The CDR3 amino acid sequence is: CASSRTDSSYNEQYF. The DNA is TGTGCCAGCAGCCGGACAGACAGCTCCTACAATGAGCAGTACTTC.